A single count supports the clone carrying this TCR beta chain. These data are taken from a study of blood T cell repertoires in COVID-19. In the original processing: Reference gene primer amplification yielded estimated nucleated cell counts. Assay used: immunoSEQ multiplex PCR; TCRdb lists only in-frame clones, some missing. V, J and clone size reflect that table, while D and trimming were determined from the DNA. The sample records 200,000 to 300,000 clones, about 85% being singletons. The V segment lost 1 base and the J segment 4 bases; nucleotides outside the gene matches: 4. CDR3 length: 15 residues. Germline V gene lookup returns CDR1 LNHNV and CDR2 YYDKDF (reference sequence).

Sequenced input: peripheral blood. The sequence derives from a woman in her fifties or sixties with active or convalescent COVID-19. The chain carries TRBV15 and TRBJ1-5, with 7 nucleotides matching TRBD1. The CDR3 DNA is TGTGCCACCAGCAGAGCCCGACAGGGTAATCAGCCCCAGCATTTT. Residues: CATSRARQGNQPQHF.